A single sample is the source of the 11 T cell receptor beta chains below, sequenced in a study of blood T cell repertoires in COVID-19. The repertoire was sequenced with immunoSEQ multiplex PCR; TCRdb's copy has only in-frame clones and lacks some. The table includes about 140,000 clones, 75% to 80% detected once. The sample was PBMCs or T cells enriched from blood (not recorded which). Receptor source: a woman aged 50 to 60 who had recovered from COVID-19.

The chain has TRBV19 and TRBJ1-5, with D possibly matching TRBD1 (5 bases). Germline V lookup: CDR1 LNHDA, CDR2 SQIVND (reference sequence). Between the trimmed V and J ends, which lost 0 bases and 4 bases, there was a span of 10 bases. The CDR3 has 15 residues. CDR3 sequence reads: CASSIDQRGNQPQHF. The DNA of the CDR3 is TGTGCCAGTAGTATAGATCAACGGGGGAATCAGCCCCAGCATTTT.

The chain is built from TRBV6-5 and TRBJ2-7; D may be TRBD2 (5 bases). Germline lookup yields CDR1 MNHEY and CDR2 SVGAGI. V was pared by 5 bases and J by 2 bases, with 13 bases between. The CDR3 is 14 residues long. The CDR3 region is CASSRRQETYEQYF. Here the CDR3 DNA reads TGTGCCAGCAGTAGGAGGCAGGAAACCTACGAGCAGTACTTC.

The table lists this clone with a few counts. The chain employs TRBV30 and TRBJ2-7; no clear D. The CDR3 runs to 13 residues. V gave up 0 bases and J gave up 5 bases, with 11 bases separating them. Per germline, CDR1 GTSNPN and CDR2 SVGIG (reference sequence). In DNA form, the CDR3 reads TGTGCCTGGAGTGTAAACTCGGTAAACGAGCAGTACTTC. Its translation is CAWSVNSVNEQYF. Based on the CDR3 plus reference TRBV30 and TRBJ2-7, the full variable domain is SQTIHQWPATLVQPVGSPLSLECTVEGTSNPNLYWYRQAAGRGLQLLFYSVGIGQISSEVPQNLSASRPQDRQFILSSKKLLLSDSGFYLCAWSVNSVNEQYFGPGTRLTVT.

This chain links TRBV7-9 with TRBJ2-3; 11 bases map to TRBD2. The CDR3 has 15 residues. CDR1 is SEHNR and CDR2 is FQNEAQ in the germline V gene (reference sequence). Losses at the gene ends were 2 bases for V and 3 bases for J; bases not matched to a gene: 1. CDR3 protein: CASSLLAGGTDTQYF. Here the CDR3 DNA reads TGTGCCAGCAGCTTACTAGCGGGAGGTACAGATACGCAGTATTTT.

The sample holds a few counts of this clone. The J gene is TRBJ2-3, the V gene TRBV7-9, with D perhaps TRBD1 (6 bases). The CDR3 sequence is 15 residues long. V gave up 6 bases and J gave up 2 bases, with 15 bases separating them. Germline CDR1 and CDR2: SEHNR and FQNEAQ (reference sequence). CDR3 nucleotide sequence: TGTGCCAGCAGACTAGGTGACAGGTACACAGATACGCAGTATTTT. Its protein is CASRLGDRYTDTQYF.

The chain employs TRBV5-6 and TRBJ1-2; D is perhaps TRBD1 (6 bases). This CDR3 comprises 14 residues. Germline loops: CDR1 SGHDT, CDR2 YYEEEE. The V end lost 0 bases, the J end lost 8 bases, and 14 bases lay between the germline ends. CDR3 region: CASSLGDTGRGYTF. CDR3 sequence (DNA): TGTGCCAGCAGCTTGGGGGACACGGGGAGAGGCTACACCTTC.

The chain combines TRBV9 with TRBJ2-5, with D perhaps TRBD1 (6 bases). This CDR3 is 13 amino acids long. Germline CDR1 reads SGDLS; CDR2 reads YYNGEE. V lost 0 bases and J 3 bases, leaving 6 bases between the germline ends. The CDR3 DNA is TGTGCCAGCAGCGTAGGGACAGAAGAGACCCAGTACTTC. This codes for CASSVGTEETQYF. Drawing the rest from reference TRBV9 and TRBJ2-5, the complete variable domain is DSGVTQTPKHLITATGQRVTLRCSPRSGDLSVYWYQQSLDQGLQFLIQYYNGEERAKGNILERFSAQQFPDLHSELNLSSLELGDSALYFCASSVGTEETQYFGPGTRLLVL.

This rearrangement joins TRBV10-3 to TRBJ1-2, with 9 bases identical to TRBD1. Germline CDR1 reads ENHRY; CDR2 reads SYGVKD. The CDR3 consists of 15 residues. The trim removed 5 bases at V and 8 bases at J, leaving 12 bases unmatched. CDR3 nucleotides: TGTGCCATCAGTAGGGTTTTCGGGACAGGGAACGGCTACACCTTC. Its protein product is CAISRVFGTGNGYTF.

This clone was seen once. This chain's CDR3 is CASSPRDTDTQYF. The CDR3 region has the DNA TGTGCCAGCTCACCCCGCGACACAGATACGCAGTATTTT. The V call is TRBV18, the J call TRBJ2-3, with D unresolved. There are 13 residues in the CDR3. V was clipped by 3 bases and J by 2 bases, with 6 bases between them. Germline CDR1 is KGHSH and CDR2 is LQKENI. The whole variable domain, filled in from reference TRBV18 and TRBJ2-3, reads NAGVMQNPRHLVRRRGQEARLRCSPMKGHSHVYWYRQLPEEGLKFMVYLQKENIIDESGMPKERFSAEFPKEGPSILRIQQVVRGDSAAYFCASSPRDTDTQYFGPGTRLTVL.

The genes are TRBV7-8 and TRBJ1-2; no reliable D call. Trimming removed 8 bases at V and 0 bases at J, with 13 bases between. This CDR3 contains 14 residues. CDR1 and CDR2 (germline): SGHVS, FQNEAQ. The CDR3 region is CASGSGITNYGYTF. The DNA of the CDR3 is TGTGCCAGCGGCTCCGGGATCACTAACTATGGCTACACCTTC. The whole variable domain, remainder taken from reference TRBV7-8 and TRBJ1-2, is GAGVSQSPRYKVAKRGQDVALRCDPISGHVSLFWYQQALGQGPEFLTYFQNEAQLDKSGLPSDRFFAERPEGSVSTLKIQRTQQEDSAVYLCASGSGITNYGYTFGSGTRLTVV.

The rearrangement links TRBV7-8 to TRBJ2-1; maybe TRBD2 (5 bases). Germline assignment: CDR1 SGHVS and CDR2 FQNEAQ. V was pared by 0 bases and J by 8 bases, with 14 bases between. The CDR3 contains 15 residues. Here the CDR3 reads CASSLAADERDEQFF. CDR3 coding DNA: TGTGCCAGCAGCTTAGCGGCGGACGAGAGGGATGAGCAGTTCTTC.